Following are 13 T cell receptor beta chains from one sample sequenced in a study of cytomegalovirus exposure and HLA in healthy donors. Primers for the PCR totalled 60 Vbeta and 13 Jbeta. Libraries were prepared by immunoSEQ multiplex PCR; TCRdb keeps only in-frame clonotypes and omits some of them. The table includes some 170,000 clones, less than 85% detected once. The sample comprised PBMCs. The receptors were gathered from a man aged 35-49 years in good health and CMV-seronegative.

The chain links TRBV11-1 to TRBJ2-7; 7 bases are shared with TRBD2. J lost 4 bases, V lost 1 base, and 1 base had no gene match. Germline-derived CDR1 and CDR2 are SGHAT and FQDESV (reference sequence). The CDR3 totals 13 residues. The CDR3 nucleotides are TGTGCCAGCAGCTTAGGCGGGGGTTACGAGCAGTACTTC. This sequence encodes CASSLGGGYEQYF.

The chain couples TRBV10-1 to TRBJ2-1, with 13 bases fitting TRBD2. Germline CDR1 reads WNHNN; CDR2 reads SYGVQD (reference sequence). The CDR3 spans 16 residues. The junction had 6 bases not matched to a gene; V was cut back by 3 bases and J by 7 bases. CDR3: CASSEPTSGGHNEQFF. The DNA for the CDR3 is TGCGCCAGCAGTGAACCGACTAGCGGGGGGCATAATGAGCAGTTCTTC.

This rearrangement joins TRBV6-5 to TRBJ2-3, with 7 bases that match TRBD2. This CDR3 is built from 16 residues. Germline trimming cut 0 bases from V and 1 base from J; bases unmatched to any gene: 4. The germline V gene encodes CDR1 MNHEY and CDR2 SVGAGI. The DNA for the CDR3 is TGTGCCAGCAGTTACTCGCGGCTAGCGGGCACAGATACGCAGTATTTT. Translated, it gives CASSYSRLAGTDTQYF.

V and J are TRBV4-3 and TRBJ2-7; 8 nucleotides agree with TRBD2. The CDR3 extends over 13 amino acids. Germline V gives CDR1 LGHNA, CDR2 YSLEER. J was trimmed by 2 bases and V by 3 bases; bases with no gene match: 0. The CDR3 region is CASSHGRAYEQYF. The CDR3, as DNA: TGCGCCAGCAGCCACGGGAGGGCCTACGAGCAGTACTTC.

This chain's CDR3 is CASSLVLAGGKETQYF. The CDR3 DNA sequence: TGCGCCAGCAGCTTAGTACTAGCGGGGGGGAAAGAGACCCAGTACTTC. This chain links TRBV5-1 with TRBJ2-5, with 13 bases identical to TRBD2. CDR3 length: 16 amino acids. J gave up 3 bases and V 2 bases, and 4 bases lay outside the gene matches. The V gene's germline CDR1 is SGHRS and CDR2 YFSETQ.

This clone came up once. The chain employs TRBV7-3 and TRBJ1-1; no reliable D call. V was shortened by 2 bases and J by 6 bases, with 13 bases between the two germline ends. Looked up from germline, CDR1 is SGHTA and CDR2 is FQGTGA. This CDR3 region has 14 residues. The CDR3 DNA follows: TGTGCCAGCAGCTTATATTATCAGTCATCTGAAGCTTTCTTT. Translated: CASSLYYQSSEAFF. The variable domain in full, with the rest retrieved from reference TRBV7-3 and TRBJ1-1, is GAGVSQTPSNKVTEKGKYVELRCDPISGHTALYWYRQSLGQGPEFLIYFQGTGAADDSGLPNDRFFAVRPEGSVSTLKIQRTERGDSAVYLCASSLYYQSSEAFFGQGTRLTVV.

In this sample, this clone turned up once. The CDR3 loop is CAISESETGGRADTQYF. CDR3 sequence (DNA): TGTGCCATCAGTGAGTCGGAGACGGGGGGGCGGGCAGATACGCAGTATTTT. The chain joins TRBV10-3 to TRBJ2-3, with 8 positions matching TRBD2. The germline V gene has CDR1 ENHRY and CDR2 SYGVKD. This CDR3 has 17 residues. The junction had 9 bases not matched to a gene; V was cut back by 0 bases and J by 4 bases.

The chain links TRBV5-1 to TRBJ2-1; 9 nucleotides match TRBD1. This CDR3 is 15 amino acids long. After removal of 1 base from V and 6 bases from J, the junction contained 5 bases not matched to a gene. Germline values: CDR1 SGHRS, CDR2 YFSETQ. DNA of the CDR3: TGCGCCAGCAGCTTGTGGGACAGGGACGTCAATGAGCAGTTCTTC. Its protein product is CASSLWDRDVNEQFF.

Only a few counts were recorded for this clone. The chain has TRBV6-6 and TRBJ1-3, with D uncertain. The V end lost 5 bases, the J end lost 2 bases, and 10 bases lay between the germline ends. The CDR3 is made up of 14 amino acids. CDR1 is MNHNY and CDR2 is SVGAGI in the germline V gene (reference sequence). The CDR3 DNA follows: TGTGCCAGCAGTCCGGGAGGGCCTGGAAACACCATATATTTT. This encodes CASSPGGPGNTIYF.

The chain couples TRBV5-4 to TRBJ2-3, with 8 bases that match TRBD2. Looked up from germline, CDR1 is SGHNT and CDR2 is YYREEE (reference sequence). This CDR3 spans 18 amino acids. J was trimmed by 0 bases and V by 4 bases; bases with no gene match: 13. The CDR3: CASSEASGGAFSTDTQYF. For the CDR3, the DNA is TGTGCCAGCAGCGAGGCCTCGGGGGGGGCTTTCAGCACAGATACGCAGTATTTT.

The chain joins TRBV6-1 to TRBJ2-4; no firm D call. CDR1 is MNHNS and CDR2 is SASEGT in the germline V gene. CDR3 size: 12 residues. The V gene lost 0 bases and the J gene lost 8 bases, with 5 bases spanning the gap. The CDR3 region has the DNA TGTGCCAGCAGTGAAGCAGACTACATTCAGTACTTC. This encodes CASSEADYIQYF.

This clone was found once. The CDR3 DNA is TGTGCCAGCAGCCACAGGGAACGCAATCAGCCCCAGCATTTT. It is translated as CASSHRERNQPQHF. The chain carries TRBV6-5 and TRBJ1-5; possible D gene TRBD1, 6 bases. V dropped 6 bases and J dropped 2 bases, with 11 bases sitting between them. Germline CDR1 is MNHEY and CDR2 is SVGAGI. CDR3 size: 14 residues.

CDR3 in amino acids: CASSKEGAKNIQYF. CDR3 nucleotide sequence: TGCGCCAGCAGCAAGGAGGGAGCCAAAAACATTCAGTACTTC. The chain employs TRBV5-1 and TRBJ2-4, with a tentative D call TRBD2 (6 bases). In germline, CDR1 is SGHRS, CDR2 YFSETQ. The V and J ends lost 4 bases and 0 bases respectively, with 8 bases between them. This CDR3 is 14 amino acids long.